This T cell receptor (beta chain) is from a study of OX40 agonist ivuxolimab in advanced cancers. At the level of the study: Participants averaged approximately 61 years of age (range about 23 to 79) and were 82.7% male. Study observations and caveats: At 0.1 to 3.0 mg/kg and by week 6, CD4+ and CD8+ T cells in the blood had expanded clonally.

Cycle 7 day 1, cycle 4 day 1, and baseline were the timepoints at which blood was sampled. Turning to this clone: Its antigen is unidentified.

Germline values: CDR1 SGHNT, CDR2 YYREEE (reference sequence). The CDR3 extends over 13 amino acids. Trimming took 2 bases from V and 5 from J, leaving 10 bases between them. The repertoire was sequenced with immunoSEQ multiplex PCR; TCRdb's copy has only in-frame clones and lacks some. The sample yields over 65,000 clones, roughly 87% seen once. This receptor was identified in an adult with an advanced solid tumor such as melanoma, head and neck, liver or kidney cancer. Material: CD4+ or CD8+ T cells sorted from blood, obtained in a trial of the OX40 agonist ivuxolimab. The J gene is TRBJ2-5, the V gene TRBV5-4, with D tentatively TRBD2 (6 bases). The CDR3 is CASSLFAGETQYF. CDR3 nucleotide sequence: TGTGCCAGCAGCTTATTTGCGGGGGAGACCCAGTACTTC.